This TCR beta chain was sequenced in a study of T-cell reconstitution after alpha-beta-depleted transplantation in children. Findings and caveats of the study: Expanded clones from the graft, numbering several hundred, reportedly supplied alpha-beta T cells about two months after transplant. Some patients showed high day-60 TCRbeta diversity, which derived from surviving recipient T cells and thymic progenitors. Newly produced T cells mostly accounted for T-cell counts and diversity one year post-transplant.

Looked up from germline, CDR1 is ENHRY and CDR2 is SYGVKD. CDR3 length equals 15 residues. V lost 4 bases and J lost 0, with 9 bases in between. Unique molecular identifiers were incorporated during preparation of the TCRbeta library. A single record per CDR3 protein comes from TCRdb applying MiXCR to the PCR reads. The sample has some 440,000 distinct CDR3 sequences, roughly 15% seen once. Notes on this clonotype: Antigen: not known.

This clonotype was obtained from a boy in the first two years of life who had a stem cell transplant for Wiskott-Aldrich syndrome, so the T cells may come from the graft donor. This specimen consisted of PBMCs, mostly from graft donor cells, obtained 360 days after TCRalphabeta/CD19-depleted stem cell transplant. This chain links TRBV10-3 with TRBJ2-2; D remains unclear. CDR3 region: CAISAQQANTGELFF. The CDR3 DNA reads as TGTGCCATCAGTGCTCAGCAGGCGAACACCGGGGAGCTGTTTTTT.